This is a list of T cell receptor beta chains from one sample in a study of shared clonotypes between healthy human individuals. The data were produced by immunoSEQ multiplex PCR, yet TCRdb's version contains in-frame clones alone and is incomplete. The data show fewer than 1 million clones, with about 96% seen just once and roughly 0.23% held by the top ten. Sequencing was done on a sample of naive CD8+ T cells sorted from blood. The receptor set was obtained from a man aged 30 to 45 in good health. Both conserved end residues are trimmed from each CDR3.

v_gene | CDR3aa
TRBV27 | ASSLLGGDQPQH
TRBV5-1 | ASSPGTGSNEQY
TRBV9 | ASNAGTGDKTQY
TRBV7-9 | ASSFIRGSAAGNTIY
TRBV5-4 | ASSLERGEQF
TRBV7-9 | ASSPRGGNTEAF
TRBV7-8 | ASSFYSGEETQY
TRBV27 | ASSPTGINEQY
TRBV7-9 | ASSLGLAGRTDTQY
TRBV12-2 | ASRPEENSGSSYNEQF
TRBV28 | ASSLLPEGSDTQY
TRBV27 | ASSQSGSFYEQY
TRBV11-2 | ASSYQGSSYEQY
TRBV6-6 | ASGVIYNEQF
TRBV27 | ASSLSMTQSSNQPQH
TRBV25-1 | ASSVNTGELF
TRBV7-3 | ASSLGTSGSGGNEQF
TRBV19 | ASSMGLSYEQY
TRBV4-1 | ASSQEWTGADEQY
TRBV7-9 | ASSNLGQGYNEQF
TRBV6-5 | ASSYSNSIWEQY
TRBV9 | ASSVGGGYT
TRBV27 | ASSQGTSGSFQY
TRBV6-6 | ASSNWEREDYEQY
TRBV5-1 | ASSSETGLGWNGYT
TRBV4-1 | ASSQMDRNTGELF
TRBV5-5 | ASSLEPPYEQY
TRBV9 | ASSARYSTGELF
TRBV5-5 | ASSLIYEQY
TRBV11-3 | ASSSYSGSSYNEQF
TRBV4-3 | ASSPYPGTSGVNNEQF
TRBV2 | ASHGPEREQY
TRBV7-9 | ASSLGGGGDQPQH
TRBV7-6 | ASSRRGSNEKLF
TRBV10-2 | ASSSYTRGTDTQY
TRBV6-5 | ASSYSTSWTGELF
TRBV4-1 | ASSQEGGGMVSYEQY
TRBV5-8 | ASSRVSNQPQH
TRBV9 | ASSDHPSGSYNEQF
TRBV7-8 | ASSSGPRNTQY
TRBV7-9 | ASSAPVHNEQF
TRBV27 | ASSPGAAYEQY
TRBV27 | ASSERGGLRTGELF
TRBV4-1 | ASSQNADEKLF
TRBV4-1 | ASSQVGTGAYNEQF
TRBV9 | ASSDRQAELF
TRBV30 | AWSPSGTTYNEQF
TRBV4-1 | ASSQEGLAGGPILSDTQY
TRBV7-6 | ASSLGIGQPQH
TRBV7-9 | ASSLTGVDEQF
TRBV10-3 | AISEPGLGDNEQF
TRBV30 | ACRRLAGSYNEQF
TRBV7-9 | AGRADTSTDTQY
TRBV7-9 | ASSPSGSYNEQF
TRBV29-1 | SVEWGIEQY
TRBV5-1 | ASSLAPRPSFYEQY
TRBV28 | ASRGRASTDTQY